This T cell receptor beta chain was identified in a study of OX40 agonist ivuxolimab in advanced cancers. Study-level background: Patients were treated with intravenous ivuxolimab, dosed at 0.01 to 10 mg/kg and infused every 2 weeks. The group had a mean age of 60 years, ranged from about 20 to 85, and was around 86% male.

Overall study results and limits: CD8+ T cells were the subset that, on average, had more expanded clones than CD4+.

Libraries were prepared by immunoSEQ multiplex PCR; TCRdb keeps only in-frame clonotypes and omits some of them. Of some 51,000 clones in the sample, 60% to 80% were seen once. People who had autoimmune disease history or systemic immunosuppression were excluded. To note about this clone: The antigen is not known.

Trimming took off 1 base at V and 4 bases at J, with 11 bases between the two ends. This CDR3 is built from 15 residues. Germline CDR1 reads SNHLY; CDR2 reads FYNNEI. The chain uses TRBV2 and TRBJ1-3; D possibly corresponds to TRBD1 (5 bases). The TCR was taken from an adult with an advanced solid tumor such as melanoma, head and neck, liver or kidney cancer. The sample was CD4+ or CD8+ T cells sorted from blood, taken in a trial of the OX40 agonist ivuxolimab. This CDR3 is CASSEVPGQGNTIYF. In DNA, the CDR3 is TGTGCCAGCAGTGAAGTCCCAGGGCAAGGAAACACCATATATTTT.